The next 8 T cell receptor beta chains were all read from a single sample in a study of T cell responses to AZD1222 COVID-19 vaccine. Some clones are missing from TCRdb's copy, which holds only in-frame ones; the method was immunoSEQ multiplex PCR. Of 150,000 to 200,000 clones listed, approximately 92% are singletons. Specimen: peripheral blood, collected on day 0 of AZD1222 vaccination. The receptor source for this set is an adult in good health.

The chain joins TRBV18 to TRBJ2-1, with D perhaps TRBD2 (7 bases). CDR1 and CDR2 (germline): KGHSH, LQKENI. V lost 3 bases and J lost 3, with 12 bases in between. This CDR3 region has 15 residues. This chain's CDR3 is CASSPAGAFYNEQFF. As DNA, the CDR3 is TGTGCCAGCTCACCGGCGGGGGCCTTCTACAATGAGCAGTTCTTC.

The chain joins TRBV4-1 to TRBJ2-7, with D maybe TRBD2 (6 bases). Per germline, CDR1 MGHRA and CDR2 YSYEKL. Trimming shortened V by 1 base and J by 0 bases, and 10 bases separated the two germline ends. The CDR3 covers 15 residues. The CDR3 nucleotides read TGCGCCAGCAGCCAAGGGACTACTATCTCCTACGAGCAGTACTTC. As protein: CASSQGTTISYEQYF.

The chain is built from TRBV6-5 and TRBJ1-1; D may be TRBD1 (5 bases). Germline V gene data show CDR1 as MNHEY and CDR2 as SVGAGI. Trimming cost V 0 bases and J 3 bases, with 14 bases left between them. CDR3 length: 16 residues. The CDR3 region has the DNA TGTGCCAGCAGTTACTCGTATACGACAGTTGACACTGAAGCTTTCTTT. This gives the protein CASSYSYTTVDTEAFF.

The chain couples TRBV5-1 to TRBJ1-1; no clear D gene. This CDR3 region has 15 residues. Germline values: CDR1 SGHRS, CDR2 YFSETQ. Trimming cost V 1 base and J 0 bases, with 10 bases left between them. The CDR3 here is CASSLSPSMNTEAFF. The CDR3 coding sequence is TGCGCCAGCAGCTTGAGCCCCAGTATGAACACTGAAGCTTTCTTT.

The V gene is TRBV13, the J gene TRBJ2-3; D may be TRBD1 or TRBD2 (5 bases each). CDR1 and CDR2 from the germline V gene are PRHDT and FYEKMQ (reference sequence). Trimming removed 5 bases from V and 4 bases from J, with 13 bases in between. This CDR3 comprises 14 residues. DNA of the CDR3: TGTGCCAGCAGCCTGGCTCTGGGGGCAGATACGCAGTATTTT. Its protein is CASSLALGADTQYF.

This clone was detected a few times. The CDR3 nucleotides read TGTGCCAGCAGTTCCGCGGGAGGGATTGGCTCCTACGAGCAGTACTTC. This translates into CASSSAGGIGSYEQYF. This chain uses TRBV6-5 with TRBJ2-7; 9 bases map to TRBD2. This CDR3 comprises 16 residues. With V trimmed by 4 bases and J by 0 bases, 7 bases remained unmatched. The germline CDR1 and CDR2 sequences are MNHEY and SVGAGI.

The V and J genes are TRBV28 and TRBJ1-5; TRBD1 might be the D (5 bases). This CDR3 comprises 13 residues. Per the germline V gene, CDR1 is MDHEN and CDR2 is SYDVKM. Trimming stripped 10 bases from V and 9 bases from J, with 19 bases between. The CDR3 DNA follows: TGTGCCACCGGGGGGGGTCAGGGTAGGCCCCAGCATTTT. This translates into CATGGGQGRPQHF.

This sequence joins TRBV6-2 or TRBV6-3 and TRBJ1-1, with D perhaps TRBD1 (5 bases). Germline V gene lookup returns CDR1 MNHEY and CDR2 SVGEGT. Trimming took 4 bases from V and 0 from J, leaving 18 bases between them. The CDR3 totals 17 residues. CDR3 sequence (DNA): TGTGCCAGCAGTTCCAGTTTAGACAGATCCATGAACACTGAAGCTTTCTTT. As protein: CASSSSLDRSMNTEAFF.